The TCR beta chain under discussion was sequenced for a study of cytomegalovirus exposure and HLA in healthy donors. General study points: Researchers reported in a later analysis that a missense DCLRE1C variant was tied to TCR beta V- and J-gene trimming. There were about 160 TCR beta chains listed as cytomegalovirus-associated. Previously analyzed data showed that most TCR beta V segments were productive at a frequency of about 90% or about 30%. Follow-up analysis seemed to connect common viral pathogens with several of the most significant clusters identified.

Only one count was recorded for this clone. Antigen: not known. Primers for the PCR totalled 60 Vbeta and 13 Jbeta. Clones were sequenced by immunoSEQ multiplex PCR, and TCRdb holds only the in-frame ones, with some missing. This repertoire shows around 110,000 clones, 81% found once; its top ten account for 3% to 5%. Germline V gene sequence: CDR1 SGHAT, CDR2 FQNNGV. V was clipped by 6 bases and J by 1 base; unmatched bases: 7. This CDR3 is built from 16 residues. The sequenced sample was PBMCs. This chain joins TRBV11-2 and TRBJ2-7; 12 bases are shared with TRBD1. The TCR sequence derives from a woman aged 25 to 39 in good health and CMV-seronegative. The CDR3, as DNA: TGTGCCAGCAGAGTCCCGGGACAGGGGGCTTCCTACGAGCAGTACTTC. This encodes CASRVPGQGASYEQYF.